This T cell receptor beta chain stems from a study of T cell responses to AZD1222 COVID-19 vaccine. Study-wide findings and caveats: Dominant CD4 TCR responses targeted spike regions 160-218 and 743-854.

As concerns this clone: As yet, its antigen is unknown.

The assay was immunoSEQ multiplex PCR, and TCRdb's table has in-frame clones only and misses some. The table has fewer than 120,000 clones, 85% to 95% seen once. The sample here was peripheral blood, taken on day 0 of AZD1222 vaccination. The source is an adult in good health.

DNA for the CDR3: TGTGCCAGCAGATGGACTAGCGGGGGCCTCTCCTACAATGAGCAGTTCTTC. This encodes CASRWTSGGLSYNEQFF. This chain joins TRBV7-2 and TRBJ2-1; 13 nucleotides line up with TRBD2. CDR1 and CDR2 (germline): SGHTA, FQGNSA. Trimming took 6 bases from V and 0 from J; bases not matched to a gene: 5. The CDR3 covers 17 residues. Supplemented by reference TRBV7-2 and TRBJ2-1, the full variable domain reads GAGVSQSPSNKVTEKGKDVELRCDPISGHTALYWYRQSLGQGLEFLIYFQGNSAPDKSGLPSDRFSAERTGGSVSTLTIQRTQQEDSAVYLCASRWTSGGLSYNEQFFGPGTRLTVL.